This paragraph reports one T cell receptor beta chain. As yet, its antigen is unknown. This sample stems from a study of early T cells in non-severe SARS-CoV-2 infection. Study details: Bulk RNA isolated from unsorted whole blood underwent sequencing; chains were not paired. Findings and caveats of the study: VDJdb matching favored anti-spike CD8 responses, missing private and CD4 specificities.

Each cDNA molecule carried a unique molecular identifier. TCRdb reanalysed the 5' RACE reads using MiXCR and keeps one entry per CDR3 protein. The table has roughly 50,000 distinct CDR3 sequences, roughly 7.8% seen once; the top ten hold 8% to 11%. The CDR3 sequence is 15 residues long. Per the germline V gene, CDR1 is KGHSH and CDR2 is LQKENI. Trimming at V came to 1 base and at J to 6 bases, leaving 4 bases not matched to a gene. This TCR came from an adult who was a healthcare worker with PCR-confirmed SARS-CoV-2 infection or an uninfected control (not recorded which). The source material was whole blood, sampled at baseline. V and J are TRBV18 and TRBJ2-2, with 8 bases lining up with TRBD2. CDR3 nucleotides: TGTGCCAGCTCACCACGGAGCGGGAGTTCCGGGGAGCTGTTTTTT. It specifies CASSPRSGSSGELFF.